These 5 T cell receptor beta chains were all obtained from the same sample, sequenced in a study of identical twins. One entry per CDR3 protein, called by TCRdb with MiXCR from the 5' RACE reads. The table lists under 1 million distinct CDR3 sequences, about 12% of them singletons. These same records also appear under a second study, on yellow fever vaccine responses in identical twins.

Sequencing was carried out using PBMCs. These TCRs come from a young woman in good health.

A few counts support this clonotype. V usage is TRBV4-2 and J usage is TRBJ2-1; D is possibly TRBD1 (6 bases). The ends were cut back, 2 bases at V and 5 bases at J, with 10 bases in the middle. Looked up from germline, CDR1 is LGHNA and CDR2 is YNFKEQ. There are 14 residues in the CDR3. The CDR3 region has the DNA TGTGCCAGCAGCCAATCGGACAGTAACAATGAGCAGTTCTTC. It codes for CASSQSDSNNEQFF.

In this sample, this clonotype turned up a few times. V usage is TRBV6-1 and J usage is TRBJ2-3; D not resolved. The germline V gene has CDR1 MNHNS and CDR2 SASEGT. V was pared by 3 bases and J by 5 bases, with 12 bases between. The CDR3 runs to 14 residues. The CDR3 sequence is CASSERWGIDTQYF. The DNA for the CDR3 is TGTGCCAGCAGTGAGAGGTGGGGAATAGATACGCAGTATTTT.

Many counts were recorded for this clonotype. This chain links TRBV12-3 or TRBV12-4 with TRBJ2-7; the D is unclear. The length of the CDR3 is 14 residues. Between the trimmed V and J ends, which lost 3 bases and 4 bases, there was a span of 13 bases. The CDR3: CASSFPGLTYEQYV. CDR3 DNA: TGTGCCAGCAGTTTCCCCGGTCTGACTTACGAGCAGTACGTC.

The table lists this clonotype with a few counts. This sequence joins TRBV6-1 and TRBJ2-1; 11 bases are a match to TRBD2. The length of the CDR3 is 17 residues. V shed 3 bases, J shed 1 base, and the junction held 5 bases outside the gene matches. Per the germline V gene, CDR1 is MNHNS and CDR2 is SASEGT. CDR3 bases: TGTGCCAGCAGTGAGACTAGCGGGACTGAGTCCTACAATGAGCAGTTCTTC. Protein sequence: CASSETSGTESYNEQFF.

This clonotype was recorded a few times. The V gene is TRBV20-1, the J gene TRBJ2-3, with 8 bases lining up with TRBD1. CDR3 length: 15 amino acids. V was clipped by 6 bases and J by 1 base; unmatched bases: 9. CDR1 DFQATT and CDR2 SNEGSKA come from the germline V gene (reference sequence). The CDR3 region has the DNA TGCAGTGCAGCAGGACAGGGAGGCGGCACAGATACGCAGTATTTT. Protein sequence: CSAAGQGGGTDTQYF.